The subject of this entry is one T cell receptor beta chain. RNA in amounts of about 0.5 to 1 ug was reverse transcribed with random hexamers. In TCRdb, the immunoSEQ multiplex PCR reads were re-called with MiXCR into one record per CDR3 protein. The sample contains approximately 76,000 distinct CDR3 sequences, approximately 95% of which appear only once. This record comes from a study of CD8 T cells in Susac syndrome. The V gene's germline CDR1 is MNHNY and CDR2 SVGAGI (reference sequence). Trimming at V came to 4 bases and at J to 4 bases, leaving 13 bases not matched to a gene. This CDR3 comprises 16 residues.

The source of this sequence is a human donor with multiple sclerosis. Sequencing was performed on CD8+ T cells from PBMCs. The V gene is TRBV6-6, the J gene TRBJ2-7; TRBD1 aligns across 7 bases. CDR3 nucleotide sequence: TGTGCCAGCAGTTCCAGCCAGACAGGGACAACGTACGAGCAGTACTTC. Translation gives CASSSSQTGTTYEQYF.